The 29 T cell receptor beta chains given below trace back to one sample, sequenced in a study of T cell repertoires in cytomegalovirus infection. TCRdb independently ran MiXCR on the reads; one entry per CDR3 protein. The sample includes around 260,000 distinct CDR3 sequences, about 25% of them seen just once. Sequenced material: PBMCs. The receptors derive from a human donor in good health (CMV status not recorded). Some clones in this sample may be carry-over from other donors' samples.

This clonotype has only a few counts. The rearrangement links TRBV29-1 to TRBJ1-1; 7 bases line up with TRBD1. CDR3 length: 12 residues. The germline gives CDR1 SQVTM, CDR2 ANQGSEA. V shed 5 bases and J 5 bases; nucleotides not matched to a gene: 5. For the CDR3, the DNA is TGCAGCGTTACACCGGGACAGACTGAAGCTTTCTTT. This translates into CSVTPGQTEAFF.

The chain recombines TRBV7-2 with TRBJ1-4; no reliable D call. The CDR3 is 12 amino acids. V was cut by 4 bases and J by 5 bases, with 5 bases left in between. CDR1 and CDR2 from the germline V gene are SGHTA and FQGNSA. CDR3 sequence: CASSSQNEKLFF. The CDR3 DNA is TGTGCCAGCAGCTCCCAGAATGAAAAACTGTTTTTT.

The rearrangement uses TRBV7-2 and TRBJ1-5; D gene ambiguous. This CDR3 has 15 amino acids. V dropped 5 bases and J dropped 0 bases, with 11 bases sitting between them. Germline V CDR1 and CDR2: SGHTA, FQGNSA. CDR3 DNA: TGTGCCAGCAGCCAAATGGGGAATAGCAATCAGCCCCAGCATTTT. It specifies CASSQMGNSNQPQHF.

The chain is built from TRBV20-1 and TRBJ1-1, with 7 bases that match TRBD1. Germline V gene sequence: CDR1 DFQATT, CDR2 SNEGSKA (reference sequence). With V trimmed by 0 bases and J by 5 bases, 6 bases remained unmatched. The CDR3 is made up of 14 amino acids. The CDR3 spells CSARDFRGRTEAFF. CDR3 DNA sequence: TGCAGTGCTAGAGATTTCAGGGGGAGGACTGAAGCTTTCTTT.

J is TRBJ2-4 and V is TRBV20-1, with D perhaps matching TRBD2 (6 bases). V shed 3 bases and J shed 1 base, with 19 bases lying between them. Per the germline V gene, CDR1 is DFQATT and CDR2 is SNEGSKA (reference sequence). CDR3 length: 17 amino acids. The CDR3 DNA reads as TGCAGTGCTAGTGGGGGGTCTCTGGGTCAGGCCAAAAACATTCAGTACTTC. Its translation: CSASGGSLGQAKNIQYF.

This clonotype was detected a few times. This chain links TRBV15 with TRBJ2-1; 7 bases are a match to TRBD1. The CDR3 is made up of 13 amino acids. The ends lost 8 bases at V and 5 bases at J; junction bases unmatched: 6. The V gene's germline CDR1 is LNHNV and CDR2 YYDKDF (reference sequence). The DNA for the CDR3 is TGTGCCACCCGGGACCAGGGGGACAATGAGCAGTTCTTC. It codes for CATRDQGDNEQFF.

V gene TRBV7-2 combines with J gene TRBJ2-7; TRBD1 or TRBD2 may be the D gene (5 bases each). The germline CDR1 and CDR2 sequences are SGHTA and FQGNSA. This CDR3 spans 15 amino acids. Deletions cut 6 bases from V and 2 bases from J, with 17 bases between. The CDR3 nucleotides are TGTGCCAGCAGACTGGACGGATCGGGGCCCTACGAGCAGTACTTC. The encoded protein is CASRLDGSGPYEQYF.

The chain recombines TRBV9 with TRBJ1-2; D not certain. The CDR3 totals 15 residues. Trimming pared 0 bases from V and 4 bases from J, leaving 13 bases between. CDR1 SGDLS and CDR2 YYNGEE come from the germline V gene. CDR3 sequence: CASSVDGTDSYGYTF. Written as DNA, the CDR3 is TGTGCCAGCAGCGTAGACGGTACGGACTCCTATGGCTACACCTTC.

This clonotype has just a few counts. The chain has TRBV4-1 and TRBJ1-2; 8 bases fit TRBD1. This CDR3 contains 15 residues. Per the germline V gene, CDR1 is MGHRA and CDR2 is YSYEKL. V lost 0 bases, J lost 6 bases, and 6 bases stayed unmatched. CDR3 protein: CASSQDPTGGDGYTF. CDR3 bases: TGCGCCAGCAGCCAAGATCCTACAGGGGGTGATGGCTACACCTTC.

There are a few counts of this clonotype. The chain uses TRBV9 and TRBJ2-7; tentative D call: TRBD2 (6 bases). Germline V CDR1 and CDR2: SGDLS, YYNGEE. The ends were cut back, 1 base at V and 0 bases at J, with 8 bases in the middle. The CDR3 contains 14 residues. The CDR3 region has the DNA TGTGCCAGCAGCGTACGGGGGAGCTCCTACGAGCAGTACTTC. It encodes CASSVRGSSYEQYF.

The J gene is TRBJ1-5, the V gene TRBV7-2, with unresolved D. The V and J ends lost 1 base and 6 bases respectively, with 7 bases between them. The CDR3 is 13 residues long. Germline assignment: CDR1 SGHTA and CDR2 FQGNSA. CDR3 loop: CASSLDPVQPQHF. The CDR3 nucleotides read TGTGCCAGCAGCTTAGATCCGGTTCAGCCCCAGCATTTT.

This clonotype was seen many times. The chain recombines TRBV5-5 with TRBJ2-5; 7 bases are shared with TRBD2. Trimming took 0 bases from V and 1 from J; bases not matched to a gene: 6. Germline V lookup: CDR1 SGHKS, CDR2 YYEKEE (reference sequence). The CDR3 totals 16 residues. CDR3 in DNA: TGTGCCAGCAGCTTGGGTCCTAGCGGAAGCCAAGAGACCCAGTACTTC. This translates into CASSLGPSGSQETQYF.

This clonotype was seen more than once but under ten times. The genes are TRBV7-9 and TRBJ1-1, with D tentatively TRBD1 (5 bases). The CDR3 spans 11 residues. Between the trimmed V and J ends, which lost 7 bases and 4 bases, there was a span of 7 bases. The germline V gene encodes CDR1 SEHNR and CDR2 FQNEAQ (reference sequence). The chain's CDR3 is CASNGGTEAFF. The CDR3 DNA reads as TGTGCCAGCAACGGGGGCACTGAAGCTTTCTTT.

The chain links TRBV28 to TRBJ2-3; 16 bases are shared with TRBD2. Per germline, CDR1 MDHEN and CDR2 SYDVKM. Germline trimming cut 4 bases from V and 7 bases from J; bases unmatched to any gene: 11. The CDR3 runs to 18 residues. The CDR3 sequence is CASSSPGTSGGAFNTQYF. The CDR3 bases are TGTGCCAGCAGTTCCCCTGGGACTAGCGGGGGGGCCTTCAATACGCAGTATTTT.

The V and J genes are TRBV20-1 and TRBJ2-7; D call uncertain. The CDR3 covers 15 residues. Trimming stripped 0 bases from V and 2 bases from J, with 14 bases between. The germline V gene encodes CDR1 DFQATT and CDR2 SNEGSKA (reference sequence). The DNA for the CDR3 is TGCAGTGCTAGAGAGGGTAATAGGCAGACCTACGAGCAGTACTTC. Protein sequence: CSAREGNRQTYEQYF.

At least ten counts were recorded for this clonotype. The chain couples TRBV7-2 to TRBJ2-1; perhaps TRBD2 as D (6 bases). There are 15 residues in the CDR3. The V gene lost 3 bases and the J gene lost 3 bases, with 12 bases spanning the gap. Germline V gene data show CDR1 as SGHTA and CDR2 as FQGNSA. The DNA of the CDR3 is TGTGCCAGCAGCTTCCCTGGGGGAGGCTACAATGAGCAGTTCTTC. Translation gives CASSFPGGGYNEQFF.

CDR3 in DNA: TGCAGCGTTGAGGGGACAGGGACCTATGGCTACACCTTC. Translating it yields CSVEGTGTYGYTF. The chain has TRBV29-1 and TRBJ1-2; 9 nucleotides agree with TRBD1. V trimming: 3 bases; J trimming: 4 bases; junction bases outside the gene matches: 3. The CDR3 length is 13 residues. Germline V gene sequence: CDR1 SQVTM, CDR2 ANQGSEA.

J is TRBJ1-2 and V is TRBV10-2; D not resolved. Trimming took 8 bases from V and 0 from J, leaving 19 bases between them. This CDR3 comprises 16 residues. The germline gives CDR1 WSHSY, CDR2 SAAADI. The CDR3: CASGGPYQPPNYGYTF. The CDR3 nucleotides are TGCGCCAGCGGAGGCCCCTATCAGCCACCTAACTATGGCTACACCTTC.

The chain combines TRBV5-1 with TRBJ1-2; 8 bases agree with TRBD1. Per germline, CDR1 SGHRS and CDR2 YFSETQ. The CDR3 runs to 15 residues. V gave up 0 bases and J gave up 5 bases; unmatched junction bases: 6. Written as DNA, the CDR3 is TGCGCCAGCAGCTTGGCTCAGGGGGCCCTATATGGCTACACCTTC. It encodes CASSLAQGALYGYTF. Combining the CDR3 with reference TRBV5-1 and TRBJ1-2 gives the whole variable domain KAGVTQTPRYLIKTRGQQVTLSCSPISGHRSVSWYQQTPGQGLQFLFEYFSETQRNKGNFPGRFSGRQFSNSRSEMNVSTLELGDSALYLCASSLAQGALYGYTFGSGTRLTVV.

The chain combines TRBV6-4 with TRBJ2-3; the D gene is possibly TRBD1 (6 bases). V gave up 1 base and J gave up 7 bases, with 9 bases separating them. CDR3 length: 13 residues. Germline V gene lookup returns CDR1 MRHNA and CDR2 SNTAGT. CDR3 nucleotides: TGTGCCAGCAGTGACTTGGGACAACATACGCAGTATTTT. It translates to CASSDLGQHTQYF.

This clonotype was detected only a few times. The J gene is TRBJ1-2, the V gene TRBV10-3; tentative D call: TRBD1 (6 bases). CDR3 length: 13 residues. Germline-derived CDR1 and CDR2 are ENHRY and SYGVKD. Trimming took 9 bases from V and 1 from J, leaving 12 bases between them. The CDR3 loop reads CAITGGNNYGYTF. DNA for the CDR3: TGTGCCATAACTGGGGGCAATAACTATGGCTACACCTTC.

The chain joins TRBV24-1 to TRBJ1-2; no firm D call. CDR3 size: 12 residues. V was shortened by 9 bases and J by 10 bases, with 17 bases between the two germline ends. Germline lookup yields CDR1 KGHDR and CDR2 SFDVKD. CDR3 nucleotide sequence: TGTGCCACCCCCCGGGCCCGGGTCTTCTACACCTTC. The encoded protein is CATPRARVFYTF.

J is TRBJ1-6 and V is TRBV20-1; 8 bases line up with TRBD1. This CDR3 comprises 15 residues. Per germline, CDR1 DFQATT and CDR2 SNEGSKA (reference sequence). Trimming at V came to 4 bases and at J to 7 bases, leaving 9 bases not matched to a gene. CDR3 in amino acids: CSATLRDRRNSPLHF. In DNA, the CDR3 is TGCAGTGCTACCCTCCGGGACAGGAGAAATTCACCCCTCCACTTT.

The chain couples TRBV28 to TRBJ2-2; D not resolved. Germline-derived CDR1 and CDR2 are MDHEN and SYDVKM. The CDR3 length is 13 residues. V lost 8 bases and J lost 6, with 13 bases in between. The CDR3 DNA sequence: TGTGCCAGCGCCATATTGGGTCCCGGGGAGCTGTTTTTT. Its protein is CASAILGPGELFF. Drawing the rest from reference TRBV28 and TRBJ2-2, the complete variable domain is DVKVTQSSRYLVKRTGEKVFLECVQDMDHENMFWYRQDPGLGLRLIYFSYDVKMKEKGDIPEGYSVSREKKERFSLILESASTNQTSMYLCASAILGPGELFFGEGSRLTVL.

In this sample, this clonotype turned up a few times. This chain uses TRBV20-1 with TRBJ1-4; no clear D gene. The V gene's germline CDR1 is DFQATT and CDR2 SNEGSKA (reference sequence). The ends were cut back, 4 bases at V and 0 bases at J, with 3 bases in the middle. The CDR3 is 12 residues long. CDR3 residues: CSATTTNEKLFF. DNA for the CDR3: TGCAGTGCTACAACAACTAATGAAAAACTGTTTTTT.

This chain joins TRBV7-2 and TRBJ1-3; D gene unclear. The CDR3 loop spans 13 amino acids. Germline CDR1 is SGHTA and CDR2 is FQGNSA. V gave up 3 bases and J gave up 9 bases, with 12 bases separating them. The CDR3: CASSFFIEGTIYF. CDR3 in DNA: TGTGCCAGCAGCTTCTTTATTGAGGGCACCATATATTTT.

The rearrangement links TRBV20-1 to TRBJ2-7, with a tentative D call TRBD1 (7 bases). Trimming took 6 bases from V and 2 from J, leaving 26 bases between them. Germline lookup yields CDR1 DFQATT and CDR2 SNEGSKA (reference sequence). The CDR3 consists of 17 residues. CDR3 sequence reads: CSAEGRGGDSVPYEQYF. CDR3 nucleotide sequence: TGCAGTGCGGAGGGAAGAGGCGGGGACAGTGTCCCCTACGAGCAGTACTTC.

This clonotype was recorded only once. The CDR3 DNA reads TGTGCCAGTAGTATAGACCTCCTCGTCACGCAGTATTTT. Translated, it gives CASSIDLLVTQYF. V usage is TRBV19 and J usage is TRBJ2-3; D remains unclear. Trimming left V 0 bases short and J 9 bases short, with 10 bases between. The CDR3 spans 13 residues. Germline CDR1 LNHDA, CDR2 SQIVND (reference sequence).

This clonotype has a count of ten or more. DNA of the CDR3: TGTGCCAGCAGCTATGGAGAGAATGAGCAGTTCTTC. It encodes CASSYGENEQFF. The chain combines TRBV7-2 with TRBJ2-1; no clear D gene. CDR1 is SGHTA and CDR2 is FQGNSA in the germline V gene. This CDR3 is 12 amino acids long. Trimming pared 4 bases from V and 7 bases from J, leaving 8 bases between.